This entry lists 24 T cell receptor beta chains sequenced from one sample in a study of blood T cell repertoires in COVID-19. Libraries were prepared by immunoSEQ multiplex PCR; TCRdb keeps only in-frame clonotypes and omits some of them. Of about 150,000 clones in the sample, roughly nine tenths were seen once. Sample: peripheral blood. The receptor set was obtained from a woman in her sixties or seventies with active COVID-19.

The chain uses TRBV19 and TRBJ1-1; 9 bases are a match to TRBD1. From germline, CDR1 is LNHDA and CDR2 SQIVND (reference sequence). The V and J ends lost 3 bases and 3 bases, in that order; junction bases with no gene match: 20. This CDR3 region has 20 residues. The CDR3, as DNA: TGTGCCAGTAGTATGACCCAACCTTTTGGAACGGGACAGGGCGACACTGAAGCTTTCTTT. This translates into CASSMTQPFGTGQGDTEAFF.

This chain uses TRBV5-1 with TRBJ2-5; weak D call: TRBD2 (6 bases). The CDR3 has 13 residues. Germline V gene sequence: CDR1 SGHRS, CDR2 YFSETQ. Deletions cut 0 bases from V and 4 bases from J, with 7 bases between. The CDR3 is CASSLVGGETQYF. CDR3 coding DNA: TGCGCCAGCAGCTTGGTGGGGGGAGAGACCCAGTACTTC.

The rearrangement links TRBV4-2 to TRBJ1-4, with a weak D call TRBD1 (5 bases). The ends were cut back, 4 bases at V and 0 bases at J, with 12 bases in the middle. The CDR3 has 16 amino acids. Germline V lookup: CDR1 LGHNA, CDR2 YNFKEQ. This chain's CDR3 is CASSPRPTATNEKLFF. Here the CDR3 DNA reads TGTGCCAGCAGCCCTAGACCGACAGCAACTAATGAAAAACTGTTTTTT.

In DNA, the CDR3 is TGTGCCAGCAGTTACACCTACGACTGGTTTAGGGGAACAGATACGCAGTATTTT. The encoded protein is CASSYTYDWFRGTDTQYF. The chain carries TRBV6-2 or TRBV6-3 and TRBJ2-3; D may be TRBD1 (5 bases). CDR3 length: 18 residues. CDR1 is MNHEY and CDR2 is SVGEGT in the germline V gene. V was cut by 2 bases and J by 3 bases, with 21 bases left in between.

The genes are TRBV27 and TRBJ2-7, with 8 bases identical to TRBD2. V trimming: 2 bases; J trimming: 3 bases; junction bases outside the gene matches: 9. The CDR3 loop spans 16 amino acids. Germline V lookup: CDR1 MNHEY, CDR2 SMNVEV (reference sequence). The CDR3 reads CASSLEAAGGFYEQYF. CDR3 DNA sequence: TGTGCCAGCAGTTTAGAGGCCGCGGGAGGATTCTACGAGCAGTACTTC.

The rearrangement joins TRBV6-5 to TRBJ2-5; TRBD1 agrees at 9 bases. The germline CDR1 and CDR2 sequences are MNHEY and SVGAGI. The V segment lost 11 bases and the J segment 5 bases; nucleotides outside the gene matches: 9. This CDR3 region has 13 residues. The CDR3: CAVTGGAGETQYF. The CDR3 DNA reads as TGTGCCGTCACAGGGGGCGCAGGGGAGACCCAGTACTTC.

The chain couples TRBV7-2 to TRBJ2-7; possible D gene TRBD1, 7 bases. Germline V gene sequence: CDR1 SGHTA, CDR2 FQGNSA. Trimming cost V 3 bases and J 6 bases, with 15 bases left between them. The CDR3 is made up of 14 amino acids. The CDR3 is CASSLATQGGEQYF. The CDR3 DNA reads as TGTGCCAGCAGCTTGGCAACCCAGGGGGGCGAGCAGTACTTC. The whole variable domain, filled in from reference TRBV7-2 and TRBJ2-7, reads GAGVSQSPSNKVTEKGKDVELRCDPISGHTALYWYRQSLGQGLEFLIYFQGNSAPDKSGLPSDRFSAERTGGSVSTLTIQRTQQEDSAVYLCASSLATQGGEQYFGPGTRLTVT.

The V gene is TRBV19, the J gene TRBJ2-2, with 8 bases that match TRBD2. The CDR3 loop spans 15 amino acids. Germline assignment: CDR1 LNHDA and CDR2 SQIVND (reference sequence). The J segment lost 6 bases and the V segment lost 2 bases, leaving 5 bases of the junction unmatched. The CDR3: CASSIPSGGAGELFF. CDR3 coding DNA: TGTGCCAGTAGTATACCATCGGGGGGGGCCGGGGAGCTGTTTTTT.

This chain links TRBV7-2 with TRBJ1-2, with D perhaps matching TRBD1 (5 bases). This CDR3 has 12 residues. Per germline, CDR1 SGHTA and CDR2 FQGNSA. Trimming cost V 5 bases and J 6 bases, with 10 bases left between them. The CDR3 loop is CASSLRVNGYTF. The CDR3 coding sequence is TGTGCCAGCAGCCTCAGGGTAAATGGCTACACCTTC.

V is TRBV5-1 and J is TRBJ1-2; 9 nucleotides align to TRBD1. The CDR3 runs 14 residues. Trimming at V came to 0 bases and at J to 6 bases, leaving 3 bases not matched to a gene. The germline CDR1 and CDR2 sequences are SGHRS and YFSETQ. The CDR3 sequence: CASSLGTGADGYTF. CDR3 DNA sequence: TGCGCCAGCAGCTTGGGGACAGGGGCCGATGGCTACACCTTC. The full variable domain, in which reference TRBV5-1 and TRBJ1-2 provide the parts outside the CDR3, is KAGVTQTPRYLIKTRGQQVTLSCSPISGHRSVSWYQQTPGQGLQFLFEYFSETQRNKGNFPGRFSGRQFSNSRSEMNVSTLELGDSALYLCASSLGTGADGYTFGSGTRLTVV.

The CDR3 spells CASRRTSGRTDTQYF. The CDR3 coding sequence is TGTGCCAGCAGGCGGACTAGCGGGAGAACAGATACGCAGTATTTT. The rearrangement uses TRBV27 and TRBJ2-3, with 13 bases matching TRBD2. Trimming took 6 bases from V and 3 from J; bases not matched to a gene: 3. Per the germline V gene, CDR1 is MNHEY and CDR2 is SMNVEV (reference sequence). The CDR3 covers 15 residues.

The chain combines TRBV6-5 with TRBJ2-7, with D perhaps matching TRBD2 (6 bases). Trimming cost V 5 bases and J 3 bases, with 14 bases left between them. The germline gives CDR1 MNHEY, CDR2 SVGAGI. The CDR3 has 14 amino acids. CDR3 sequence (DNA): TGTGCCAGCAGTCCCTTCGGAGGGGACTACGAGCAGTACTTC. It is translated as CASSPFGGDYEQYF.

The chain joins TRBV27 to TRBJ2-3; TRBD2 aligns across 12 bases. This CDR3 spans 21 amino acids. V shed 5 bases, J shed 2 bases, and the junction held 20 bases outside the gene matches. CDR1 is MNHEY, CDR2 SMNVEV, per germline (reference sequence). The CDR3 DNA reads TGTGCCAGCAGTCCGCGACGACTAGCGGGAGTTTATAGGGGACTCACAGATACGCAGTATTTT. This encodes CASSPRRLAGVYRGLTDTQYF.

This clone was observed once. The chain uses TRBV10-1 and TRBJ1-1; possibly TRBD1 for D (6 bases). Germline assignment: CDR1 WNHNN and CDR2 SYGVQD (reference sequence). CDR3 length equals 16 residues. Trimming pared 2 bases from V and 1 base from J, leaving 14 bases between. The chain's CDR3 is CASSEQGQYANTEAFF. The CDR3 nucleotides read TGCGCCAGCAGTGAGCAAGGACAGTATGCGAACACTGAAGCTTTCTTT.

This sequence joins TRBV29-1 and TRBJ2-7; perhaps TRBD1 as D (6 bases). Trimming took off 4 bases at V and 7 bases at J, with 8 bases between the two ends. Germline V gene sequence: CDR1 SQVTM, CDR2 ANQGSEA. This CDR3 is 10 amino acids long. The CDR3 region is CSVGGREQYF. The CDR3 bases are TGCAGCGTTGGGGGGCGAGAGCAGTACTTC.

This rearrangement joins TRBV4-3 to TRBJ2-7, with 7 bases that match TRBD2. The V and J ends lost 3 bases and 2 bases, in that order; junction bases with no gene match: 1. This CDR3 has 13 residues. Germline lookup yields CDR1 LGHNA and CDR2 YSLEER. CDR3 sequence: CASSHGLAYEQYF. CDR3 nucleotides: TGCGCCAGCAGCCACGGACTAGCCTACGAGCAGTACTTC.

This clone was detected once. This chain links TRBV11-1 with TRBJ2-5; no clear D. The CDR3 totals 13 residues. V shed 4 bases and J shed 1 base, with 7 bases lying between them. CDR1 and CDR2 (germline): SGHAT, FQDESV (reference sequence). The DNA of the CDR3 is TGTGCCAGCAGCTCGCAGATCCAAGAGACCCAGTACTTC. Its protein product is CASSSQIQETQYF.

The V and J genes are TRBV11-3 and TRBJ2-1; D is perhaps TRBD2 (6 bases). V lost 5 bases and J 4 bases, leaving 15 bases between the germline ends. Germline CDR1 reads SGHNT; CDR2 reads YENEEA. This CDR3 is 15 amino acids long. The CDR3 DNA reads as TGTGCCAGCAGCCTGGGGGGAGCTGCGTACAATGAGCAGTTCTTC. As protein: CASSLGGAAYNEQFF.

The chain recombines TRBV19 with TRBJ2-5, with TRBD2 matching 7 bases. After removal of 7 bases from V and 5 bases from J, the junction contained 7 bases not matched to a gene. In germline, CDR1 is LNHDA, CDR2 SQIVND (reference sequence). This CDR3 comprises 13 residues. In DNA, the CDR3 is TGTGCCAGTAACCACCGGGGGGTCGAGACCCAGTACTTC. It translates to CASNHRGVETQYF.

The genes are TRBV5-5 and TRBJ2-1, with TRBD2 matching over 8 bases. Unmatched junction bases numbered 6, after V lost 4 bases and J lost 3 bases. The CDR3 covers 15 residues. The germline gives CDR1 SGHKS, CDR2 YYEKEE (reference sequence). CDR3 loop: CASSPLAGGYNEQFF. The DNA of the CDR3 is TGTGCCAGCAGCCCCCTCGCGGGAGGCTACAATGAGCAGTTCTTC.

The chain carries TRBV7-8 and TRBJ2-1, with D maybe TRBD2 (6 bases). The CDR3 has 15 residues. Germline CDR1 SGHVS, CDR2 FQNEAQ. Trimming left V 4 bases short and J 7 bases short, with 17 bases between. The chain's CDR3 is CASSSFRGTGNEQFF. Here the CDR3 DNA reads TGTGCCAGCAGCTCATTTCGCGGGACGGGGAATGAGCAGTTCTTC.

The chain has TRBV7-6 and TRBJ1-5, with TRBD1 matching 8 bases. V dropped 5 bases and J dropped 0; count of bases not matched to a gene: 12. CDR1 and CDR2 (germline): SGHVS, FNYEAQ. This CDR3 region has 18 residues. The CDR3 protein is CASSDARDRLTSNQPQHF. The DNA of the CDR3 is TGTGCCAGCAGCGATGCCCGGGACAGGTTGACTAGCAATCAGCCCCAGCATTTT.

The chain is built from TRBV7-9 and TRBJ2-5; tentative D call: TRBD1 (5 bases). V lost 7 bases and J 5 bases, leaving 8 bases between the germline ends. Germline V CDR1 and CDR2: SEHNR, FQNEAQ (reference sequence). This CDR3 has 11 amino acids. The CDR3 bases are TGTGCCAGCAACCAGGGTGAGACCCAGTACTTC. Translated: CASNQGETQYF.

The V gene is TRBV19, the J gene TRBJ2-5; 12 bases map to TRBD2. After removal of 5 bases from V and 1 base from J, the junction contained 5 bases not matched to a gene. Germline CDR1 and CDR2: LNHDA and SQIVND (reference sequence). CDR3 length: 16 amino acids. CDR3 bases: TGTGCCAGTAGTTTCGGACTAGCGGGGTCCCAAGAGACCCAGTACTTC. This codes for CASSFGLAGSQETQYF.